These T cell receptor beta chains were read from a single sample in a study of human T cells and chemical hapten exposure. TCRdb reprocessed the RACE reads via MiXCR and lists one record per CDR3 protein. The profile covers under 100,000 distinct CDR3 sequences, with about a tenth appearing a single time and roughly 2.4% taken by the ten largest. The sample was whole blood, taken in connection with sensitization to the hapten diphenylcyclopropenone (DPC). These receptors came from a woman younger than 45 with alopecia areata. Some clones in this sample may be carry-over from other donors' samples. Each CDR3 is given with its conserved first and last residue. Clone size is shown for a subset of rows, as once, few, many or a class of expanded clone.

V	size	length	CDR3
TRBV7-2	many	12	CASSLFENTIYF
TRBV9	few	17	CASSSRGSALLQETQYF
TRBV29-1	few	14	CSVELGGPYNEQFF
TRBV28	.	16	CASSLIYPGLAGEQYF
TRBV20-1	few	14	CSARGGLASNEQFF
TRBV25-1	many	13	CATGGTLGEKLFF
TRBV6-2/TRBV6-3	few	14	CASSSGGRTDTQYF
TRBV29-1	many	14	CSAGKGTSPDTQYF
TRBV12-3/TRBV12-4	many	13	CASRGTGKETQYF
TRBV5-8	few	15	CASSPGPRSWTEAFF
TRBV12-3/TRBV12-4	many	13	CASSSGAYQPQHF
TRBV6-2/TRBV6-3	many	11	CASSREGPQHF
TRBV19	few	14	CASSITDFNEKLFF
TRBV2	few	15	CASRTREGGNQPQHF
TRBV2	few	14	CASSSLLRTDTQYF
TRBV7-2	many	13	CASSLVWGTEAFF
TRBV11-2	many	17	CASSLKGIRSGSNEQYF
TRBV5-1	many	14	CASSLARAPHEQYF
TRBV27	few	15	CASSLQGRGGNTIYF
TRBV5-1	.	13	CASSYSLADTQYF
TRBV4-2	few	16	CASSQAFGTANTEAFF
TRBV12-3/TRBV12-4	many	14	CASSLPSTGGEQFF
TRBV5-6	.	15	CASSSHWDRNTEAFF
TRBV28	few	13	CASSLIGGYGYTF
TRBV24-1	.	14	CATGGGGDTNEQFF
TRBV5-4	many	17	CASSSGTSGGPYNEQFF
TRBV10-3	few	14	CAISLSGDGEKLFF
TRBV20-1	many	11	CSASVPYEQYF
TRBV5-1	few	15	CASSFTGLAIHEQYF
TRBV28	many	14	CASSLRRLAQPQHF
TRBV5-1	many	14	CASSPTAGPYEQYF
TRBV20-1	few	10	CSASGEEQFF
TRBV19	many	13	CASSLPGQPQGVF
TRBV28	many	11	CASSFNTEAFF
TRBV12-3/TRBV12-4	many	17	CASSLQTGTQGNSPLHF
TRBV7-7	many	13	CASSPGGEGAQYF
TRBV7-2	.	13	CASSLAETAAQYF
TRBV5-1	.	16	CASSLRGSPNTGELFF
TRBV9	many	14	CASRGTENTGELFF
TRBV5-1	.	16	CASSTGQRSLNTEAFF
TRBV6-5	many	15	CASRPQGHINSPLHF
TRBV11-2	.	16	CASSSTRTRLTDTQYF
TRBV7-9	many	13	CASSLTSGNTIYF